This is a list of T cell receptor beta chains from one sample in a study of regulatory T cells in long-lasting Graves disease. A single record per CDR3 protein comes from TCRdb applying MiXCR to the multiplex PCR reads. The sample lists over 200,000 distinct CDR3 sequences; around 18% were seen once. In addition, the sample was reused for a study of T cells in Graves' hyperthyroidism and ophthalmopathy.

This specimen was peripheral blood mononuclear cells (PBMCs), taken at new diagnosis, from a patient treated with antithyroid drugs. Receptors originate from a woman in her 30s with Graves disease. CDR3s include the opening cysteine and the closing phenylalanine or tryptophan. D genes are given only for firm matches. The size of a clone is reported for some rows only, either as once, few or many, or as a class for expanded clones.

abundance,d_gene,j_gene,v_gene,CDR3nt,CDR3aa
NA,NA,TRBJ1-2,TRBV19,TGTGCCAGTAGTATAGCGGGGGGCGGCTACACCTTC,CASSIAGGGYTF
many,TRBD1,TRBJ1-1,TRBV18,TGTGCCAGCCATTCGGGACAGGGGAGAACTGAAGCTTTCTTT,CASHSGQGRTEAFF
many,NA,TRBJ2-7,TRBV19,TGTGCCACACAGGGAAGGTCCTACGAGCAGTACTTC,CATQGRSYEQYF
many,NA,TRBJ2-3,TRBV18,TGTGCCAGCTCACCACTAGCTGCTATTAATACGCAGTATTTT,CASSPLAAINTQYF
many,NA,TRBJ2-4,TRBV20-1,TGCAGTGCGAAAAGGGACGGCCTAGCCAAAAACATTCAGTACTTC,CSAKRDGLAKNIQYF
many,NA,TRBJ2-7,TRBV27,TGTGCCAGCAGTTTAGGGGCAGGGACCTACGAGCAGTACTTC,CASSLGAGTYEQYF
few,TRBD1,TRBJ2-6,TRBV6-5,TGTGCCAGCAGTTATGCGGGACAGGGGGCGAGTGGGGCCAACGTCCTGACTTTC,CASSYAGQGASGANVLTF
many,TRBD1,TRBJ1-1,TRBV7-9,TGTGCCGGCAGCTTAGGCCCGGGACAGTACACTGAAGCTTTCTTT,CAGSLGPGQYTEAFF
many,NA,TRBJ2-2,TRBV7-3,TGTGCCAGCAGCCTAAAGTACACCGGGGAGCTGTTTTTT,CASSLKYTGELFF
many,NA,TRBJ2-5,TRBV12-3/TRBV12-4,TGTGCCAGCAGTCCACGGACAGCCCCCCAAGAGACCCAGTACTTC,CASSPRTAPQETQYF
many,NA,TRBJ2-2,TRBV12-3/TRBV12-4,TGTGCCAGCGCATCCAACACCGGGGAGCTGTTTTTT,CASASNTGELFF
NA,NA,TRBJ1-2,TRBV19,TGTGCCAGTAGTATTCTGGCAGAAAACTATGGCTACACCTTC,CASSILAENYGYTF
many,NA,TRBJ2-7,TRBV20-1,TGCAGTGCGGTCGTCGGTCCCTACGAGCAGTACTTC,CSAVVGPYEQYF
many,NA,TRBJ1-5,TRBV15,TGTGCCACCAGCAGAGCGGGACGGAGTGACAATCAGCCCCAGCATTTT,CATSRAGRSDNQPQHF
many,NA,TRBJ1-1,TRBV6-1,TGTGCCAGCAGAACGGACAGCCGAGCTTTCTTT,CASRTDSRAFF
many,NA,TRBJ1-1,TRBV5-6,TGTGCCAGCAGCTTGCCGGACTTGTCGTCGGAAGCTTTCTTT,CASSLPDLSSEAFF
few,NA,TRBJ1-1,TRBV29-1,TGCAGCGTCATAACAGGGAGTGAGGAAGCTTTCTTT,CSVITGSEEAFF
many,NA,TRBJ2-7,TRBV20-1,TGCAGTGCTAGAGGTAGTGGGACTGAAGTCTACGAGCAGTACTTC,CSARGSGTEVYEQYF
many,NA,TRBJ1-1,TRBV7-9,TGTGCCAGCAGCTTATACGGCAGGGGTAATAACACTGAAGCTTTCTTT,CASSLYGRGNNTEAFF
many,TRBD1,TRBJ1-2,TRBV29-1,TGCAGCGTTGACAAGTCCGGGACAGTCTTCGGCTACACCTTC,CSVDKSGTVFGYTF
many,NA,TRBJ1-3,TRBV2,TGTGCCAGCAGACCTAGGACAGTACTAGGAAACACCATATATTTT,CASRPRTVLGNTIYF
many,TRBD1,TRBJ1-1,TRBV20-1,TGCAGTGCACCAACCCCGGGACAGTACACTGAAGCTTTCTTT,CSAPTPGQYTEAFF
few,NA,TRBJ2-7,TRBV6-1,TGTGCCAGCGATGGTGGGCGGGGTCCACCCTACGAGCAGTACTTC,CASDGGRGPPYEQYF
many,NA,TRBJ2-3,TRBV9,TGTGCCAGCAGCACCCACGGGGGTGGGGATACGCAGTATTTT,CASSTHGGGDTQYF
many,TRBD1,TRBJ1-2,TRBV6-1,TGTGCCAGCAGTGGCCGGGACAGGCCGTCTGGCTACACCTTC,CASSGRDRPSGYTF
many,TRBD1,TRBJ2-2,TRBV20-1,TGCAGTGCTAGTGACCCGGGACAGATCACCGGGGAGCTGTTTTTT,CSASDPGQITGELFF
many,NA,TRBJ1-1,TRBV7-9,TGTGCCAGCAGCTTACAGGGAGGAGTCACTGAAGCTTTCTTT,CASSLQGGVTEAFF
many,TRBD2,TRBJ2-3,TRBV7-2,TGTGCCAGCAGACCTGGGGGGGGGGATACGCAGTATTTT,CASRPGGGDTQYF
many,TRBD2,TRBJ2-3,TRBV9,TGTGCCAGCAGCAGTATAGCGGGGCTCACAGATACGCAGTATTTT,CASSSIAGLTDTQYF
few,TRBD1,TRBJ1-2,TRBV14,TGTGCCAGCAGCCTTTCAGGGACAGGGGCGCCTTATGGCTACACCTTC,CASSLSGTGAPYGYTF
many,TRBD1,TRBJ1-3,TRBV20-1,TGCAGTGCCCCGACAGGGGGCGGAAACACCATATATTTT,CSAPTGGGNTIYF
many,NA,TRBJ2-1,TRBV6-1,TGTGCCAGCAGACCCGACAGAATCGAGCAGTTCTTC,CASRPDRIEQFF
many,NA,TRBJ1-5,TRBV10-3,TGTGCCATCAGAAGGGGGAACAATCAGCCCCAGCATTTT,CAIRRGNNQPQHF
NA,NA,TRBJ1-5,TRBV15,TGTGCCACCACCGAGGGGTTGGACAATCAGCCCCAGCATTTT,CATTEGLDNQPQHF
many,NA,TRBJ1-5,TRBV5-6,TGTGCCAGCAGCTTGGCGGGTTATAGCAATCAGCCCCAGCATTTT,CASSLAGYSNQPQHF
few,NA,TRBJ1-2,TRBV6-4,TGTGCCAGCAGACCCCGGGAGACGACCCACCGATATGGCTACACCTTC,CASRPRETTHRYGYTF
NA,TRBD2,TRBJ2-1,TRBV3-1,TGTGCCAGCAGCCAAGACATACTAGCGGGAGAGGGTGAGCAGTTCTTC,CASSQDILAGEGEQFF
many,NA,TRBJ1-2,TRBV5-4,TGTGCCAGCAGCCCCGGACGGATAAGGAGGGGCTACACCTTC,CASSPGRIRRGYTF
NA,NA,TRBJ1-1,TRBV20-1,TGCAGTGGGAGGGGCAGGCCGAACACTGAAGCTTTCTTT,CSGRGRPNTEAFF
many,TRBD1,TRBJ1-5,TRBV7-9,TGTGCCAGCAGTTCGGACAGGAATCTTCAGCCCCAGCATTTT,CASSSDRNLQPQHF
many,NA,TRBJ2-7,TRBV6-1,TGTGCCAGCAGTACGCGGACCACTTCCTACGAGCAGTACTTC,CASSTRTTSYEQYF
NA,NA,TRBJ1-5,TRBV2,TGTGCCAGCACGGGGTCGGGACTGATCAATCAGCCCCAGCATTTT,CASTGSGLINQPQHF
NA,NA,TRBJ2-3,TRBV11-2,TGTGCCAGCAGCCCCCCTTTGGGGCGGACTAGCACAGATACGCAGTATTTT,CASSPPLGRTSTDTQYF
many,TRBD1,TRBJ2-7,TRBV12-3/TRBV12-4,TGTGCCAGCAGGGGACAGGGGGCCGGAAGCTACGAGCAGTACTTC,CASRGQGAGSYEQYF
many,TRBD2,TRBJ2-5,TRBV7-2,TGTGCCAGCAGCTTAGGCACTAGCGGGGGCCCGGGGACCCAGTACTTC,CASSLGTSGGPGTQYF